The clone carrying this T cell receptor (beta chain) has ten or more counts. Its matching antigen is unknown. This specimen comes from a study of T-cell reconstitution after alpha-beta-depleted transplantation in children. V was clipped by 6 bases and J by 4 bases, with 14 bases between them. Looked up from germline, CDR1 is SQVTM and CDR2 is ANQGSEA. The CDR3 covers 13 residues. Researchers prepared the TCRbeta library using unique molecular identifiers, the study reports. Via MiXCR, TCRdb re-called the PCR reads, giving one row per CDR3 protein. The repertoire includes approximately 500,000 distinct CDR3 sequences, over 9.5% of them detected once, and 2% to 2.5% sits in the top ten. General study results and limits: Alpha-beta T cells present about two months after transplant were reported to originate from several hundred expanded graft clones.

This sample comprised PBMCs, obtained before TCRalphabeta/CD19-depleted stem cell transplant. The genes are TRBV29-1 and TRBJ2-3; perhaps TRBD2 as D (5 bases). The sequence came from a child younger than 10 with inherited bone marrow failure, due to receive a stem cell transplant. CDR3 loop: CSVPGYPSDTQYF. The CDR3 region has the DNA TGCAGCGTCCCGGGGTATCCCTCAGATACGCAGTATTTT.